This TCR beta chain was sequenced during a study of graft-versus-host responses after intestinal transplantation (dated by TCRdb to the early 2020s). As for the study more broadly: Recipients received multivisceral, liver-intestinal, or isolated intestinal transplants. Donor T cell macrochimerism was defined as a peak of at least 4% donor T cells among recipient peripheral blood mononuclear cells. Anti-thymocyte globulin induction was given to all recipients, followed by maintenance tacrolimus and steroids for around three years. Instead of going to the commercial service, samples from three later patients were sequenced in-house on an Illumina MiSeq and processed with MiXCR. Graft-versus-host and host-versus-graft alloreactive T cell clones were tracked in the graft, circulation and bone marrow after intestinal transplantation using bulk TCR-beta CDR3 sequencing. Alloreactive clones were identified by sequencing pre-transplant mixed lymphocyte reaction products and comparing these products with unstimulated pre-transplant donor and recipient T cells. Of the 20 to 30 intestinal transplant recipients enrolled in the cohort, one of whom was a retransplant, a few patients without pretransplant specimens were excluded.

Comment on this clone: The specificity of this receptor is unknown. No much larger clone is present one base from it, and per-base qualities are unavailable.

Including cysteine and phenylalanine, the CDR3 has 15 amino acids. The read is trimmed to its CDR3 DNA, 45 bases read in frame from base 1. Germline trimming amounts to 4 bases on V and 5 bases on J, with 8 as the count of junction bases outside the gene matches. In the germline V gene (reference sequence), CDR1 corresponds to LNHDA and CDR2 to SQIVND. Read against the paper, the sample's time point label means: cells obtained before transplantation from donor or recipient. CD3+CD4+ and CD3+CD8+ populations were FACS-sorted from unstimulated pre-transplant donor and recipient cells taken from spleen or lymph nodes. The paper as a whole reports these results and caveats: GvH clones were detected in recipient bone marrow, and some of these GvH clones were observed earlier in ileal mucosa or blood, consistent with an intestinal mucosal origin. Early after transplant, peak levels of circulating GvH clones were associated with declines in HvG clones. The relatively low number and heterogeneity of intestinal transplant patients limited the conclusions. Patients with donor T cell macrochimerism had high GvH to HvG T cell clonal ratios in their allografts.

Receptor amplification or capture employed the immunoSEQ multiplex PCR assay. For most patients, genomic DNA was isolated with the Qiagen DNeasy Blood and Tissue Kit and sent frozen to Adaptive Biotechnologies for TCR sequencing. For most patients, genomic DNA was subjected to high-throughput TCR-beta CDR3 sequencing by Adaptive Biotechnologies. As for how the authors treated the data: Adaptive's ImmunoSEQ software supplied the TCR sequencing data for around 19 patients, while MiXCR and VDJtools were used to process a few other patients. To correct CD4 versus CD8 sorting errors, any sequence found in both subsets at a frequency ratio below 5:1 was removed. CDR3 nucleotide sequences shared by donor and recipient were removed because the origin of these sequences could not be assigned. At least 2-fold expansion over unstimulated cells and a minimum CFSE-low frequency of 0.002% (template counts) or 0.001% (read counts) were required for clones to be classified as alloreactive. A clone was considered mappable if detected in the sequenced pre-transplant spleen, lymph node, or MLR CFSE-low populations of the donor or recipient. Cumulative frequency of alloreactive clones was calculated as a percentage of all sequences weighted by copy number. The clones in this table, taken by TCRdb from immuneACCESS, are in-frame only. Not every clone is retained; where verified, under half of the shortfall comes from an unresolved V gene, and the cause of the rest is unknown. D and trimming come from the DNA, and the V and J calls and clone size come from that table. The sample table lists roughly 89,000 clones, 92% of them with a count of one. The ten largest clones add up to approximately 0.18% of the sample.

The chain is assembled from TRBV19 and TRBJ1-3, and 7 bases in between align with TRBD1. The sample consisted of unstimulated CD4+ T cells sorted from spleen or lymph node cells, taken before intestinal transplant. This clonotype originated in a human donor who received an intestinal transplant. The sequenced DNA: TGTGCCAGTAGTACGAACCGGGACAGCCGAAACACCATATATTTT. This gives the protein CASSTNRDSRNTIYF.